This T cell receptor beta chain was found in a study of cytomegalovirus exposure and HLA in healthy donors listed by TCRdb under 2017. Turning to the overall study: In an earlier analysis of roughly 590 of the donors, about 270 Gb of sequence data and roughly 100 million unique TCR beta sequences from 180 million or so T cells were reported. About 280 gigabases of sequencing data and tens of millions of unique TCR sequences were included in an early release covering 550 to 650 HLA-typed donors. The aim of the study was to test whether cataloging public T cell receptors could identify signatures of past pathogen exposure. A later analysis re-examined previously published TCR beta repertoires from just over 650 donors and added high-resolution HLA genotyping to investigate patterns of TCR occurrence. Among the approximately 420 genotyped donors, approximately 81% belonged to the genetic ancestry cluster associated with self-reported Caucasian donors. To predict cytomegalovirus infection status, the study combined high-throughput TCR immunosequencing, statistical association of individual TCRs with disease status, and machine learning. An earlier analysis of some 600 of the donors applied high-throughput TCR beta sequencing to assess whether each TCR beta V gene segment acted as functional or pseudogenic. In addition to the first cohort of 650 to 750 subjects, a separate validation cohort of 120 different subjects was used. A later genetic analysis took genome-wide SNP genotypes for about 55% of the 666 donors and used that subset as a discovery cohort. A few DR-DQ haplotypes were treated as single units for association and clustering because of strong linkage in the cohort. The T cell repertoires of 666 subjects were profiled by immunosequencing and related to cytomegalovirus serostatus. On average, 235,054 unique TCR beta nucleotide sequences were sequenced per donor among roughly 430 genotyped donors of the cohort, with roughly 18% of those sequences being non-productive. Both class I and class II loci were covered by HLA typing, at four-digit resolution. Typing coverage varied by locus: roughly 620-640 donors for A, B, C, DRB1 and DQB1; more than 500 for DQA1; over 600 for DPA1; more than 450 for DPB1. Every repertoire in the discovery cohort had been generated on one and the same sequencing platform. Rather than drawing on any new phenotypic data, the later analysis identified candidate immune exposures from TCR beta sequences and the way those sequences occurred across donors. Donor age, sex, ethnicity and CMV serostatus were compiled alongside the repertoire data. The study at large found these results: Most TCR sequences were seen in very few donors, while some public TCRs were found in many individuals. Correlated functional status among segregating V segments might reflect linkage disequilibrium, but an unknown experimental factor could not be ruled out. Compared with equally common non-associated chains, HLA-associated TCR beta chains in a later analysis were more clonally expanded and had lower generation probabilities. A later genetic analysis associated a missense DCLRE1C variant with V-gene and J-gene trimming of TCR beta chains, and an independent cohort replicated the association. A later analysis found that most CMV-associated TCR beta chains appeared HLA-restricted, with HLA associations seemingly driven largely by CMV exposure. In a later analysis, TCR association rates were found to vary across HLA loci, with the most associated TCRs seen for DRB1 alleles and the fewest for HLA-C alleles. Only TCR beta chains were sequenced in this cohort, and the absence of alpha or paired-chain data limited detectable features. A cluster of highly shared sequence variants was judged likely to be a technical artifact of the sequencing pipeline. The study listed 164 TCR beta chains as associated with cytomegalovirus. A further reported finding was that TCR beta sequences accurately predicted the HLA-A and HLA-B alleles for most subjects in the first cohort. The only immune exposure information available for the cohort was CMV serostatus. Some IMGT-functional V segments, including TRBV6-2 and TRBV6-3, could not be distinguished by the 87-base-pair reads and were therefore excluded. When HLA alleles, especially DR and DQ, strongly co-occurred, attributing TCR associations to individual alleles was difficult. It was suggested by the authors that the approach could potentially be generalized to other disease states and immunological phenotypes. The classifier was reported to diagnose cytomegalovirus status with high specificity and sensitivity in both the original cohort and the validation cohort. At a false discovery rate of 0.05, a later analysis linked some 18,000 TCR beta sequences to specific HLA alleles. Because counts were too low, about 18 rarely observed V segments, including chromosome 9 orphons, were excluded from the earlier analysis of roughly 580 of the donors. Because some donors lacked HLA typing at each locus, the association tests relied only on the typed subset. In a later genetic analysis, fewer N-insertions in productive TCRs were reported among donors in an Asian-associated ancestry cluster than the approximately 670-donor mean. In an earlier analysis of 450 to 750 of the donors, most TCR beta V segments appeared in productive rearrangements about 87% or about 30% of the time, broadly matching IMGT annotations. Three of the identified cytomegalovirus-associated TCR beta chains were confirmed in vitro to be specific for cytomegalovirus antigens. Sequencing depth was assumed to be roughly uniform across donors in the presence/absence analyses, though that assumption may not hold. A later analysis reported that several top co-occurrence clusters appeared linked to parvovirus B19, influenza, CMV and Epstein-Barr virus.

Regarding this clone: Its antigen remains undetermined.

Receptor amplification or capture employed the immunoSEQ multiplex PCR assay. A mixture of 60 forward primers for TCR Vbeta segments and 13 reverse primers for TCR Jbeta segments was used in the multiplex PCR. The CDR3 region of rearranged TCR beta genes was amplified from genomic DNA by a multiplex PCR assay. On the Illumina HiSeq System, the amplified TCR beta libraries were sequenced as 87-base-pair reads. On the authors' methods: Across the 500 to 750 repertoires, a later analysis counted 75 million to 90 million unique TCR beta chains, around 10 million of which were shared by at least two donors. To remove PCR and sequencing errors, raw reads were error-corrected and collapsed into unique sequences using a nearest-neighbor algorithm that merged closely related sequences. Alignment of CDR3 sequences to IMGT reference sequences was used to assign V, D and J gene segments. For a sequence to be retained, a match of at least six nucleotides to both a V gene segment and a J gene segment was required. A rearrangement counted as productive if the CDR3 had no stop codons and remained in frame with V and J, and every other rearrangement counted as non-productive. Following IMGT convention, CDR3 was defined as the stretch from the second conserved V-encoded cysteine up to the conserved J-encoded phenylalanine. Sequences without an unambiguous match to a single V gene segment were excluded from the earlier analysis of about 600 of the donors. An earlier analysis of roughly 590 of the donors called V segments functional above 56.7% productive rearrangements and segregating when the between-donor standard deviation exceeded 5%. A statistical classification framework was built to diagnose cytomegalovirus status from the catalog of TCR beta chain sequences. V and J gene assignment, in a later analysis, came from comparing TCR nucleotide sequences with IMGT/GENE-DB human TR gene sequences. Using the TCRdist pipeline, a later analysis assigned CDR3 sequences along with most-parsimonious VDJ recombination scenarios. In a later analysis, each TCR beta chain was defined by its CDR3 amino acid sequence together with its V-gene family, and reads lacking a unique V-gene family were excluded. A later analysis removed roughly 590 highly shared, low-generation-probability nucleotide sequences to deal with suspected cross-contamination and a sequencing artifact. A later analysis calculated a clonal expansion index for each public chain from normalized within-repertoire ranks of inferred template counts. In a later analysis, generation probabilities were computed using a VDJ recombination model fitted to out-of-frame rearrangements, and the results were checked against IGoR. A later analysis scored TCR-TCR, TCR-HLA and TCR-CMV co-occurrence with hypergeometric tests, applying a repertoire-size bias correction to TCR pairs. A later analysis estimated false discovery rates by permuting HLA or CMV assignments 20 times. In a later analysis, co-occurring TCRs were grouped with DBSCAN, and TCRdist sequence similarity was added when clustering was performed within HLA-allele-positive subsets. For co-occurrence clustering, repertoires with fewer than 30,000 or more than 120,000 public chains were excluded, along with roughly 5 repertoires with anomalous nucleotide sharing. The table was pulled from immuneACCESS by TCRdb, which kept in-frame rearrangements only. Such tables lose some clones; where checked, under half of the loss comes from unresolved V genes, and the rest has no known cause. That table supplies the V and J calls and clone size; D and trimming were determined from the DNA. The table of this sample itemizes about 160,000 clones. The leading ten clones occupy 1.3% of the sample.

The CDR3 contains 18 residues, cysteine and phenylalanine counted. Only CDR3 DNA is held: 54 bases, read in frame from base 1. Here V drops 3 bases and J drops 5 bases, and the junction holds 14 bases not matched to any gene. CDR1 and CDR2 (KGHSH, LQKENI) derive from the germline V gene. In total, more than 500 healthy bone marrow donors made up the cohort. Cohort members were all nominally healthy when sampled, although unrecorded immune exposures were likely present. The donor tested CMV seronegative, placing the donor among the 350 to 400 seronegative members of the cohort. Each donor provided a peripheral blood sample, and peripheral blood mononuclear cells were used for TCR beta sequencing. Genomic DNA extraction from the blood cell samples was performed with the Qiagen DNeasy Blood Extraction Kit.

This TCR was recovered from a woman aged 60-75 years in good health and CMV-seronegative. Sample: PBMCs. Recombination connected TRBV18 to TRBJ1-1; 11 central bases correspond to TRBD1. CDR3 region: CASSPQRPGQGELTEAFF. The base sequence is TGTGCCAGCTCACCGCAAAGACCGGGACAGGGGGAGCTGACTGAAGCTTTCTTT. The CDR3, completed at both ends by the reference TRBV18 and TRBJ1-1 genes, gives the full variable domain NAGVMQNPRHLVRRRGQEARLRCSPMKGHSHVYWYRQLPEEGLKFMVYLQKENIIDESGMPKERFSAEFPKEGPSILRIQQVVRGDSAAYFCASSPQRPGQGELTEAFFGQGTRLTVV.